This paragraph reports one T cell receptor (beta chain). This clone's antigen is unknown. Base-call qualities are not available, and no considerably larger clone is one nucleotide away. This entry is derived from a study of blood T cells in healthy people across ages (dated by TCRdb to about 2015). Study-wide context: In model experiments, template switching captured about one uniquely barcoded TCR beta cDNA molecule for every two T cells. The study measured age-related changes in TCR beta repertoire diversity using deep sequencing normalized with unique cDNA molecular identifiers. Donors were grouped into four age groups: young (average 16 years), middle-aged (39), aged (roughly 62) and long-lived (just over 80). To avoid experimental bias, donors of different ages were randomly spread across the sequencing lanes. Using the same blood draw, the study looked at two additional independent replicas of 1 million unique cDNA reads for two donors, one aged 18 to 30 and the other aged 80 or older.

In the germline V gene (reference sequence), CDR1 corresponds to LGHDT and CDR2 to YNNKEL. The V end loses 6 bases and the J end loses 1 base, and a stretch of 9 bases separates them. Including cysteine and phenylalanine, the CDR3 has 13 amino acids. The DNA shown is the 39-base CDR3, in frame from base 1. The research as a whole found: Because donor CMV infection status was unknown, age-related changes in expanded clonotypes were potentially confounded. Conclusive comparison of naive and antigen-experienced compartments was prevented by the profiling of bulk unsorted PBMCs. As age increased, observed TCR beta diversity per million T cells dropped in a roughly linear way, and a significant reduction was already evident by age approximately 40. Estimates of total diversity based on one million sequenced T cells were regarded as lower bounds and as underestimates. Observed TCR beta diversity correlated strongly with the percentage of naive T cells measured by flow cytometry. Compared with the aged group, the long-lived group had more naive CD4+ T cells, fewer expanded clones and increased TCR diversity, suggesting age selection.

Library prep was done by 5' RACE. Reads for this sample came from an Illumina HiSeq 2500. A second PCR of about 6 to 12 cycles was performed with a sample-barcoded 5' primer and a J-beta primer mix. A unique molecular identifier was introduced onto each TCR beta cDNA molecule by a template-switch 5' adaptor carrying 12 random nucleotides. Each sample yielded at least 2.5 million CDR3-containing paired-end reads. The Mint cDNA synthesis kit, primed by a TRBC-specific oligonucleotide, was used to synthesize first-strand cDNA from all RNA. All cDNA was treated with uracil-DNA glycosylase and then went through a first 18-cycle PCR with the universal primers M1SS and BC2_uni_R. In the authors' own workflow: For normalization, 1 million high-quality reads, each with a distinct molecular identifier, were randomly selected from each sample. Reads sharing molecular identifiers were discarded rather than binned into consensus sequences. MiTCR, with a Q25 quality threshold and the strictest error-elimination algorithm, was used for CDR3 identification, clonotype clustering and error correction. A nonparametric unseen species model using Euler transformation provided a lower-bound estimate of total TCR beta diversity. TCRdb reanalyzed the raw reads on its own, using fastp at Q25 for trimming and MiXCR for clone calling, and kept in-frame beta chains. Every CDR3 protein is listed once, alongside the most common genes and DNA of its rows. TCRdb's processing, not the authors', yielded these V and J calls. The sample contains 1.5 million to 2 million distinct CDR3 sequences, almost 35% of them found a single time. The ten top clones hold roughly 10% of the sample.

The donors were some 36 Caucasian individuals from Russia, aged roughly 6 to 100 years, who were systemically healthy. Each donor gave approximately 9.3 milliliters of peripheral blood, collected into EDTA-treated Vacutainer tubes. Ficoll-Paque density-gradient centrifugation was used to isolate PBMCs, with at least 7 million obtained per sample. Total RNA was extracted from PBMCs with Trizol reagent, with at least 5.5 micrograms obtained per sample. The percentages of naive CD45RAhigh/CD27high T cells were determined by flow cytometry on a PBMC aliquot from every donor. This sequence originates from a woman younger than 45 in good health. This chain is built from TRBV3-1 and TRBJ2-5; the D region may be TRBD1 or TRBD2, each matching 5 bases equally. Sequencing input: blood. The CDR3 reads CASRPGGQETQYF. The nucleotide sequence is given as TGTGCCAGCAGGCCTGGGGGCCAAGAGACCCAGTACTTC.